This TCR beta chain originates from a study of vaccination effects on CD4 cells after COVID-19. Study-level background: Participants each got two BNT162b2 or mRNA-1273 vaccine doses.

CDR1 SQVTM and CDR2 ANQGSEA come from the germline V gene. The CDR3 spans 13 residues. V shed 4 bases and J 2 bases; nucleotides not matched to a gene: 2. A note on this clone: The antigen remains unidentified.

Sequenced by immunoSEQ multiplex PCR; TCRdb stores in-frame clones only, minus some. The table has roughly 20,000 clones, about 73% seen once. Antigen-specific CD4+ T cells were first expanded with viral peptide pools by the ViraFEST assay and only then sequenced. CD4+ T cell isolation took place after 10 days of culture. Half-medium changes using IL-2 medium occurred on days 3 and 7. The sequencing used CD4+ T cells from PBMCs cultured with HCoV-229E spike peptides, collected before COVID-19 vaccination. The source is a human donor who received a COVID-19 vaccine. The V gene is TRBV29-1, the J gene TRBJ2-7, with 10 bases lining up with TRBD2. The CDR3 bases are TGCAGCGTTGCTACTAGCGGGACCTACGAGCAGTACTTC. Protein product: CSVATSGTYEQYF.